The 13 T cell receptor beta chains given below trace back to one sample, sequenced in a study of regulatory T cells in long-lasting Graves disease (dated by TCRdb to about 2021). The time point label of this sample denotes: newly diagnosed GD, antithyroid drugs for less than 3 months. RNA was extracted from PBMCs in TRIzol for both TCR sequencing and RNA sequencing. The library was produced with multiplex PCR. Sequencing instrument: Illumina HiSeq 4000. To build TCR beta libraries, CDR3 regions were amplified by Arm-PCR using iRepertoire HTBI primers. TCRdb applied fastp at Q25 and MiXCR to the public reads, then kept only in-frame beta chains. All rows with the same CDR3 protein become a single entry with the most common DNA and genes. The sample table lists 440,000 or so distinct CDR3 sequences, around 14% of them with a count of one. The ten largest make up over 15% of the sample. These same data were also listed under a study on T cells in Graves' hyperthyroidism and ophthalmopathy.

The sequencing used peripheral blood mononuclear cells (PBMCs), collected at new diagnosis, from a patient treated with antithyroid drugs. Source of these receptors: a woman in her twenties or thirties with Graves disease. Donor details come from another sample of the same person, matched by shared clones.

This clonotype was observed a handful of times. The chain couples TRBV20-1 to TRBJ2-7; TRBD2 agrees at 9 bases. CDR3 length: 14 residues. Germline CDR1 reads DFQATT; CDR2 reads SNEGSKA (reference sequence). Unmatched junction bases numbered 6, after V lost 0 bases and J lost 6 bases. The CDR3 bases are TGCAGTGCTAGAGAGACTAGCGGCAAGTCCGAGCAGTACTTC. As protein: CSARETSGKSEQYF.

This clonotype has a handful of counts. The chain couples TRBV24-1 to TRBJ2-4; D call uncertain. The CDR3 length is 13 residues. Germline lookup yields CDR1 KGHDR and CDR2 SFDVKD. Trimming cost V 8 bases and J 2 bases, with 9 bases left between them. CDR3 nucleotides: TGTGCCACCACTCTCATAACCAAAAACATTCAGTACTTC. Its translation: CATTLITKNIQYF.

This clonotype was seen at least ten times. The CDR3 DNA is TGCGCCAGCAGCTTGTTTCAGGCGGGGGGCTATGGCTACACCTTC. Encoded protein: CASSLFQAGGYGYTF. The chain uses TRBV5-1 and TRBJ1-2; the D gene is possibly TRBD1 (5 bases). The germline gives CDR1 SGHRS, CDR2 YFSETQ. The CDR3 runs 15 residues. V was cut by 1 base and J by 4 bases, with 14 bases left in between.

In this sample, this clonotype turned up many times. The chain links TRBV18 to TRBJ2-7, with a tentative D call TRBD1 (6 bases). CDR1 and CDR2 from the germline V gene are KGHSH and LQKENI. Trimming shortened V by 3 bases and J by 4 bases, and 16 bases separated the two germline ends. This CDR3 spans 15 amino acids. This chain's CDR3 is CASSPTSGAVYEQYF. For the CDR3, the DNA is TGTGCCAGCTCACCGACCTCAGGGGCTGTATACGAGCAGTACTTC.

The chain couples TRBV28 to TRBJ1-6; D is perhaps TRBD1 (5 bases). Trimming removed 3 bases at V and 14 bases at J, with 17 bases between. From germline, CDR1 is MDHEN and CDR2 SYDVKM. The CDR3 runs 14 residues. CDR3 in amino acids: CASSFGARTDALHF. The CDR3 nucleotides are TGTGCCAGCAGTTTCGGGGCCCGAACTGACGCCCTCCACTTT.

With regard to this clonotype: A much more abundant neighbour one base away suggests this may be a read error. The gene calls are TRBV7-3 and TRBJ2-7; 8 bases are shared with TRBD1. Germline values: CDR1 SGHTA, CDR2 FQGTGA. The CDR3 has 15 amino acids. Losses at the gene ends were 2 bases for V and 7 bases for J; bases not matched to a gene: 10. The CDR3: CASSLETGVYNEQYF. The CDR3 DNA reads as TGTGCCAGCAGCTTAGAGACAGGGGTCTACAATGAGCAGTACTTC.

This clonotype has a count of ten or more. This chain uses TRBV30 with TRBJ1-1; D gene ambiguous. The CDR3 extends over 11 amino acids. Germline V gives CDR1 GTSNPN, CDR2 SVGIG (reference sequence). Trimming took 7 bases from V and 11 from J, leaving 17 bases between them. CDR3 loop: CAFRTSESAFF. The CDR3 nucleotides are TGTGCCTTCCGAACATCCGAGAGCGCTTTCTTT.

This clonotype has only a few counts. V is TRBV12-3 or TRBV12-4 and J is TRBJ2-2; TRBD2 might be the D (6 bases). The CDR3 runs to 15 residues. V was clipped by 0 bases and J by 6 bases, with 11 bases between them. CDR3 DNA sequence: TGTGCCAGCAGTTTAGCGGGAGGAATTGCCGGGGAGCTGTTTTTT. Protein product: CASSLAGGIAGELFF.

This clonotype has at least ten counts. This rearrangement joins TRBV9 to TRBJ2-7; D might be TRBD1 or TRBD2, each matching 6 bases. The CDR3 contains 14 residues. From germline, CDR1 is SGDLS and CDR2 YYNGEE. V was cut by 5 bases and J by 4 bases, with 16 bases left in between. Written as DNA, the CDR3 is TGTGCCAGCAGTAAGGGGGGTCTTTCGTACGAGCAGTACTTC. Its protein product is CASSKGGLSYEQYF. The full variable domain, in which reference TRBV9 and TRBJ2-7 provide the parts outside the CDR3, is DSGVTQTPKHLITATGQRVTLRCSPRSGDLSVYWYQQSLDQGLQFLIQYYNGEERAKGNILERFSAQQFPDLHSELNLSSLELGDSALYFCASSKGGLSYEQYFGPGTRLTVT.

Only a few counts were recorded for this clonotype. The chain has TRBV20-1 and TRBJ2-7; D perhaps matches TRBD1 (6 bases). The CDR3 contains 13 residues. V lost 6 bases to trimming and J lost 3 bases, with 15 bases between them. Per the germline V gene, CDR1 is DFQATT and CDR2 is SNEGSKA (reference sequence). The CDR3 bases are TGCAGTGCCCCCGACAGGACGGACTACGAGCAGTACTTC. This sequence encodes CSAPDRTDYEQYF.

This clonotype came up once. A clone one base away is much larger, so this may be a read error. The rearrangement links TRBV12-3 or TRBV12-4 to TRBJ2-5; TRBD2 matches at 10 bases. The J call may not be correct, given that the DNA end is closer to TRBJ2-1. The CDR3 totals 19 residues. The CDR3 coding sequence is TGTGCCGGCAGTTTGGCCCCTAGCGGGAGTGTTCCTACCTACAATGAGCAGTTCTTC. It translates to CAGSLAPSGSVPTYNEQFF.

This clonotype was observed at least ten times. The J gene is TRBJ2-2, the V gene TRBV2; 7 nucleotides align to TRBD2. This CDR3 contains 14 residues. With V trimmed by 6 bases and J by 0 bases, 1 base remained unmatched. The germline V gene has CDR1 SNHLY and CDR2 FYNNEI. The CDR3 spells CASRGLANTGELFF. The CDR3 DNA reads TGTGCCAGCAGAGGACTAGCGAACACCGGGGAGCTGTTTTTT.

V usage is TRBV7-9 and J usage is TRBJ2-5, with 13 bases matching TRBD2. Germline CDR1 and CDR2: SEHNR and FQNEAQ (reference sequence). The CDR3 totals 16 residues. The junction had 5 bases not matched to a gene; V was cut back by 2 bases and J by 5 bases. The CDR3 region has the DNA TGTGCCAGCAGCTTATGGACTAGCGGGAGTTGGGAGACCCAGTACTTC. As protein: CASSLWTSGSWETQYF.